This record concerns one TCR beta chain sequence. Its antigen is unidentified. The record originates from a study of lymphopenia after photon versus proton radiotherapy. Study-wide results and limits: Only patients who died were analyzed for survival; proton advantage is unproven. Post-nadir TCR diversity decline inversely tracked overall survival among those who died. Under photons, naive T cells and diversity fell while effector/memory populations rose.

TCRdb keeps only in-frame clones here, not all; method: immunoSEQ multiplex PCR. The repertoire holds 10,000 to 15,000 clones, with roughly 90% as singletons. V lost 6 bases and J lost 0; bases outside the gene matches: 14. CDR1 and CDR2 (germline): SGHAT, FQNNGV. This CDR3 contains 19 residues. The sequencing used peripheral blood, collected from a patient treated with proton-based radiotherapy. This receptor was identified in a man in his sixties with pancreatic cancer. This chain connects TRBV11-2 to TRBJ2-1; 10 positions match TRBD2. CDR3 in DNA: TGTGCCAGCAGTCGTCGGGGGTCGGCTAGCGGGAGCTCCTACAATGAGCAGTTCTTC. Translation gives CASSRRGSASGSSYNEQFF.